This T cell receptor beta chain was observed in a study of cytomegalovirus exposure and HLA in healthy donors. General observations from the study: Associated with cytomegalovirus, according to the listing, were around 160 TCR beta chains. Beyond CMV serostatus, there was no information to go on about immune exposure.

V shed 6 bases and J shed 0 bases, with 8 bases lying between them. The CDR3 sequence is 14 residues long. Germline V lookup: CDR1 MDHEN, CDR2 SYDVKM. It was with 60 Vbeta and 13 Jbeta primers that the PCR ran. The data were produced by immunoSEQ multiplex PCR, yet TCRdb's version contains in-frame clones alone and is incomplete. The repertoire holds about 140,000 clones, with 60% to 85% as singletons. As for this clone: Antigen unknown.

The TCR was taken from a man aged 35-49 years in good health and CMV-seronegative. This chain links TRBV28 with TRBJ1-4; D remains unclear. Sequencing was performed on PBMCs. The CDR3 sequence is CASRVTSTNEKLFF. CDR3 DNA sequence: TGTGCCAGCAGAGTGACTTCAACTAATGAAAAACTGTTTTTT. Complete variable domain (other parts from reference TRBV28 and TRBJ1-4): DVKVTQSSRYLVKRTGEKVFLECVQDMDHENMFWYRQDPGLGLRLIYFSYDVKMKEKGDIPEGYSVSREKKERFSLILESASTNQTSMYLCASRVTSTNEKLFFGSGTQLSVL.